These 27 T cell receptor beta chains were all obtained from the same sample, sequenced in a study of T-cell memory formation after mild COVID-19. TCRdb ran MiXCR on the 5' RACE reads and lists one entry per CDR3 protein. The table records 400,000 to 500,000 distinct CDR3 sequences, roughly 17% of them present only once. The source material was PBMCs or a T cell subset sorted from them (not recorded which). The receptors were gathered from a man in his late teens or twenties who had mild COVID-19 (a few samples of this study predate the infection). Cell type and time point are not known.

This clonotype was observed a few times. The chain employs TRBV7-6 and TRBJ2-2, with TRBD1 matching 8 bases. V lost 3 bases to trimming and J lost 6 bases; unmatched junction nucleotides: 6. CDR3 size: 15 residues. From germline, CDR1 is SGHVS and CDR2 FNYEAQ. The CDR3 region has the DNA TGTGCCAGCAGCTTTCGGCAGGGGGCGGCCGGGGAGCTGTTTTTT. Its translation is CASSFRQGAAGELFF.

This chain links TRBV7-9 with TRBJ1-5; no clear D gene. The CDR3 totals 15 residues. CDR1 and CDR2 from the germline V gene are SEHNR and FQNEAQ (reference sequence). The germline V and J ends were trimmed by 5 bases and 3 bases, with 14 bases remaining between them. CDR3 nucleotides: TGTGCCAGCAGCCCCTCGGACCGCCCCAATCAGCCCCAGCATTTT. Translation: CASSPSDRPNQPQHF.

V is TRBV4-1 and J is TRBJ2-3; 10 bases agree with TRBD2. The length of the CDR3 is 14 residues. V lost 5 bases and J lost 6; bases outside the gene matches: 5. From germline, CDR1 is MGHRA and CDR2 YSYEKL. Here the CDR3 reads CASSDSGGWDTQYF. CDR3 DNA: TGCGCCAGCAGCGATAGCGGGGGGTGGGATACGCAGTATTTT.

This rearrangement joins TRBV20-1 to TRBJ2-7; D ambiguous. The germline V gene encodes CDR1 DFQATT and CDR2 SNEGSKA (reference sequence). The V and J ends lost 0 bases and 3 bases respectively, with 3 bases between them. CDR3 length: 11 residues. DNA of the CDR3: TGCAGTGCTAGAGACAGCTACGAGCAGTACTTC. Encoded protein: CSARDSYEQYF.

This clonotype was picked up many times. CDR3 region: CASSLDRRREAFF. CDR3 nucleotide sequence: TGTGCCAGCAGCTTAGATCGAAGACGTGAAGCTTTCTTT. The genes are TRBV7-8 and TRBJ1-1; unclear D gene. The CDR3 extends over 13 amino acids. V dropped 1 base and J dropped 7 bases, with 10 bases sitting between them. In germline, CDR1 is SGHVS, CDR2 FQNEAQ.

This chain connects TRBV29-1 to TRBJ2-7, with 10 bases lining up with TRBD2. CDR1 and CDR2 (germline): SQVTM, ANQGSEA. The CDR3 is made up of 14 amino acids. J was trimmed by 2 bases and V by 6 bases; bases with no gene match: 7. The CDR3 loop is CSVLLAGNPYEQYV. The DNA for the CDR3 is TGCAGCGTCCTACTAGCGGGGAACCCCTACGAGCAGTACGTC.

The J gene is TRBJ2-4, the V gene TRBV6-2 or TRBV6-3; D perhaps matches TRBD2 (6 bases). The CDR3 length is 15 residues. The germline V gene has CDR1 MNHEY and CDR2 SVGEGT. V shed 3 bases and J shed 2 bases, with 11 bases lying between them. CDR3 sequence: CASSYRGLSKNIQYF. CDR3 nucleotide sequence: TGTGCCAGCAGTTATCGAGGACTATCCAAAAACATTCAGTACTTC.

This clonotype has ten or more counts. The chain joins TRBV6-2 or TRBV6-3 to TRBJ2-7; D is unresolved. Germline V lookup: CDR1 MNHEY, CDR2 SVGEGT. CDR3 length: 11 residues. V lost 5 bases and J lost 3, with 5 bases in between. The CDR3, as DNA: TGTGCCAGCAGTGATAACTACGAGCAGTACTTC. Its translation is CASSDNYEQYF.

This clonotype was observed a handful of times. The chain carries TRBV5-1 and TRBJ2-3; D may be TRBD1 (5 bases). CDR3 length: 13 amino acids. V was trimmed by 4 bases and J by 5 bases, leaving 11 bases between them. From germline, CDR1 is SGHRS and CDR2 YFSETQ. The CDR3 loop reads CASSQGWEDTQYF. CDR3 sequence (DNA): TGCGCCAGCAGCCAGGGATGGGAAGATACGCAGTATTTT.

The rearrangement links TRBV10-3 to TRBJ2-1, with unresolved D. The CDR3 contains 16 residues. Germline CDR1 reads ENHRY; CDR2 reads SYGVKD. Trimming pared 4 bases from V and 0 bases from J, leaving 13 bases between. Here the CDR3 DNA reads TGTGCCATCAGTGGCTCCCCGTTAAGCTCCTACAATGAGCAGTTCTTC. Translating it yields CAISGSPLSSYNEQFF.

The chain recombines TRBV10-3 with TRBJ2-5, with a weak D call TRBD2 (5 bases). This CDR3 spans 12 amino acids. With 5 bases removed from V and 5 bases from J, the gap between germline ends came to 9 bases. The germline CDR1 and CDR2 sequences are ENHRY and SYGVKD. CDR3: CAISRGRETQYF. CDR3 bases: TGTGCCATCAGTCGGGGTCGGGAGACCCAGTACTTC.

A few counts support this clonotype. The V and J genes are TRBV20-1 and TRBJ1-1; the D is unclear. The CDR3 has 12 residues. Trimming took off 4 bases at V and 6 bases at J, with 12 bases between the two ends. Germline V CDR1 and CDR2: DFQATT, SNEGSKA (reference sequence). The CDR3 reads CSATPDGAEAFF. The CDR3 nucleotides are TGCAGTGCTACCCCCGACGGGGCTGAAGCTTTCTTT.

The chain joins TRBV6-6 to TRBJ2-5; TRBD2 agrees at 9 bases. The CDR3 spans 15 residues. The germline V gene has CDR1 MNHNY and CDR2 SVGAGI (reference sequence). V shed 0 bases, J shed 3 bases, and the junction held 2 bases outside the gene matches. This CDR3 reads CASSYSSGGKETQYF. CDR3 bases: TGTGCCAGCAGTTACTCGAGCGGGGGGAAAGAGACCCAGTACTTC.

This rearrangement joins TRBV5-1 to TRBJ2-7; the D gene is possibly TRBD1 (5 bases). The V and J ends lost 0 bases and 0 bases respectively, with 10 bases between them. This CDR3 region has 15 residues. The V gene's germline CDR1 is SGHRS and CDR2 YFSETQ. The CDR3 loop reads CASSLGQPSSYEQYF. The CDR3 nucleotides are TGCGCCAGCAGCTTGGGACAGCCCTCCTCCTACGAGCAGTACTTC.

A word on this clonotype: Germline is not matched at one junction end, which may reflect a read error. V is TRBV7-3 and J is TRBJ2-2; tentatively, D is TRBD2 (6 bases). The CDR3 extends over 14 amino acids. Looked up from germline, CDR1 is SGHTA and CDR2 is FQGTGA. The DNA of the CDR3 is TGTGCCAGCAGTCGGGGGACGAACACCTGGGAGCTGTTTTTT. It specifies CASSRGTNTWELFF.

The table lists this clonotype with many counts. CDR3 in DNA: TGTGCCAGCAGTCCACAGGGGGGCTATGGCTACACCTTC. This encodes CASSPQGGYGYTF. This chain connects TRBV12-3 or TRBV12-4 to TRBJ1-2; 8 bases are a match to TRBD1. This CDR3 has 13 amino acids. The ends lost 5 bases at V and 4 bases at J; junction bases unmatched: 3.

The V and J genes are TRBV14 and TRBJ1-2; D is ambiguous. This CDR3 is built from 14 residues. Trimming removed 7 bases from V and 2 bases from J, with 14 bases in between. In germline, CDR1 is SGHDN, CDR2 FVKESK. The CDR3 DNA reads TGTGCCAGCACCCCGGCGGCAGGAAACTATGGCTACACCTTC. Encoded protein: CASTPAAGNYGYTF. Variable domain in full (rest from reference TRBV14 and TRBJ1-2): EAGVTQFPSHSVIEKGQTVTLRCDPISGHDNLYWYRRVMGKEIKFLLHFVKESKQDESGMPNNRFLAERTGGTYSTLKVQPAELEDSGVYFCASTPAAGNYGYTFGSGTRLTVV.

This chain joins TRBV18 and TRBJ2-3, with D maybe TRBD1 (6 bases). Germline-derived CDR1 and CDR2 are KGHSH and LQKENI. The CDR3 is made up of 15 amino acids. Between the trimmed V and J ends, which lost 3 bases and 2 bases, there was a span of 12 bases. This CDR3 is CASSPRQATTDTQYF. The CDR3 nucleotides read TGTGCCAGCTCACCGAGACAGGCCACCACAGATACGCAGTATTTT.

This clonotype was observed many times. The chain links TRBV29-1 to TRBJ2-1; D ambiguous. Trimming took 7 bases from V and 3 from J, leaving 13 bases between them. The germline V gene encodes CDR1 SQVTM and CDR2 ANQGSEA. This CDR3 comprises 13 residues. CDR3 bases: TGCAGCGGAGACGTAGGTTACTACAATGAGCAGTTCTTC. It is translated as CSGDVGYYNEQFF.

In its sample, this clonotype was seen a few times. The rearrangement uses TRBV10-3 and TRBJ2-3; a possible D gene is TRBD1 (5 bases). Per germline, CDR1 ENHRY and CDR2 SYGVKD. With 4 bases removed from V and 4 bases from J, the gap between germline ends came to 15 bases. This CDR3 contains 15 residues. The CDR3 nucleotides are TGTGCCATCAGTGGGCAGGGTGGAATCTCAGATACGCAGTATTTT. This translates into CAISGQGGISDTQYF.

This chain uses TRBV20-1 with TRBJ1-3, with 7 bases that match TRBD1. This CDR3 comprises 18 residues. Germline CDR1 is DFQATT and CDR2 is SNEGSKA (reference sequence). J gave up 4 bases and V 2 bases, and 17 bases lay outside the gene matches. CDR3 in DNA: TGCAGTGCTAGACTGGCGCCTCCGACAGGGCCCTCGGGAAACACCATATATTTT. It translates to CSARLAPPTGPSGNTIYF.

This clonotype was seen at least ten times. The chain recombines TRBV5-1 with TRBJ2-5, with TRBD2 as a possible D gene (6 bases). Germline CDR1 is SGHRS and CDR2 is YFSETQ. Trimming took off 0 bases at V and 4 bases at J, with 13 bases between the two ends. CDR3 length equals 15 residues. This CDR3 reads CASSLAGGLGETQYF. DNA of the CDR3: TGCGCCAGCAGCTTGGCCGGGGGTTTGGGAGAGACCCAGTACTTC.

V is TRBV15 and J is TRBJ2-5, with 7 bases lining up with TRBD1. Looked up from germline, CDR1 is LNHNV and CDR2 is YYDKDF (reference sequence). This CDR3 is 15 amino acids long. The V gene end was trimmed by 2 bases and the J gene end by 3 bases; junction bases not matched to a gene: 6. This CDR3 reads CATSRRGPIEETQYF. The CDR3 nucleotides are TGTGCCACCAGCAGAAGGGGGCCTATTGAAGAGACCCAGTACTTC.

Only a few counts were recorded for this clonotype. This chain joins TRBV4-2 and TRBJ2-5; no clear D gene. V was clipped by 1 base and J by 5 bases, with 5 bases between them. This CDR3 contains 12 residues. The germline V gene has CDR1 LGHNA and CDR2 YNFKEQ. The CDR3 DNA reads as TGTGCCAGCAGCCAAGTGGCGGAGACCCAGTACTTC. Translated: CASSQVAETQYF.

This clonotype was counted a few times. The chain is built from TRBV7-2 and TRBJ1-1, with a weak D call TRBD1 (6 bases). Between the trimmed V and J ends, which lost 1 base and 0 bases, there was a span of 12 bases. This CDR3 has 16 residues. Germline V lookup: CDR1 SGHTA, CDR2 FQGNSA. The CDR3 protein is CASSLGLGGLNTEAFF. CDR3 DNA sequence: TGTGCCAGCAGCTTAGGTTTGGGGGGGCTGAACACTGAAGCTTTCTTT.

The rearrangement links TRBV6-1 to TRBJ2-5; 8 nucleotides align to TRBD1. The CDR3 is 15 residues long. Looked up from germline, CDR1 is MNHNS and CDR2 is SASEGT. Germline trimming cut 8 bases from V and 1 base from J; bases unmatched to any gene: 9. CDR3 in amino acids: CASGRGQGVQETQYF. CDR3 bases: TGTGCCAGCGGTAGAGGACAGGGCGTCCAAGAGACCCAGTACTTC.

There are a few counts of this clonotype. This chain connects TRBV6-4 to TRBJ1-1; no clear D. Trimming took off 4 bases at V and 3 bases at J, with 9 bases between the two ends. The CDR3 loop spans 13 amino acids. CDR1 is MRHNA, CDR2 SNTAGT, per germline. The CDR3 loop reads CASSARADTEAFF. As DNA, the CDR3 is TGTGCCAGCAGTGCCCGTGCCGACACTGAAGCTTTCTTT.